This T cell receptor beta chain emerged from a study of CD8 T cells in ankylosing spondylitis. The junction had 10 bases not matched to a gene; V was cut back by 0 bases and J by 8 bases. Germline V gene lookup returns CDR1 SGDLS and CDR2 YYNGEE. The CDR3 length is 16 residues. The study, taken as a whole, reports: One TCR beta motif, made up of 7 or 8 highly homologous variants, appeared characteristic of ankylosing spondylitis blood.

TCRdb called the 5' RACE reads again in MiXCR, with one record for every CDR3 protein. In the table there are 84,000 or so distinct CDR3 sequences, more than 25% of which are singletons. This clonotype was observed a handful of times. The antigen is unknown. Sequencing input: blood, either unsorted or a sorted T cell fraction (not recorded which). This sequence originates from a male donor with ankylosing spondylitis or in good health (not recorded which). This chain connects TRBV9 to TRBJ2-1; 8 bases fit TRBD2. The CDR3 loop reads CASSVGSSGSRDEQFF. The CDR3 bases are TGTGCCAGCAGCGTAGGGTCCAGCGGGAGTCGTGATGAGCAGTTCTTC. Complete variable domain (other parts from reference TRBV9 and TRBJ2-1): DSGVTQTPKHLITATGQRVTLRCSPRSGDLSVYWYQQSLDQGLQFLIQYYNGEERAKGNILERFSAQQFPDLHSELNLSSLELGDSALYFCASSVGSSGSRDEQFFGPGTRLTVL.